The entry below gives a single TCR beta chain sequence along with its context. Its target is unknown. The data belong to a study of cytomegalovirus exposure and HLA in healthy donors. Study conclusions and caveats: Cytomegalovirus association was listed for 164 TCR beta chains. In a later analysis, a missense DCLRE1C variant was linked to TCR beta V- and J-gene trimming. In a later analysis, HLA-associated beta chains showed higher expansion and lower generation probabilities than comparable chains.

PCR primers comprised 60 Vbeta and 13 Jbeta primers. Method: immunoSEQ multiplex PCR; TCRdb's copy keeps in-frame clones and lacks some. The sample lists 95,000 to 150,000 clones, over 70% occurring once. The CDR3 is made up of 16 amino acids. The specimen was PBMCs. This receptor was obtained from a man younger than 30 in good health and CMV-seropositive. J is TRBJ1-5 and V is TRBV21-1. TRBV21-1 constitutes a pseudogene. This CDR3 reads CASSKRSGRGREPQHF. The CDR3 DNA sequence: TGTGCCAGCAGCAAAAGGAGTGGGCGGGGGCGCGAGCCCCAGCATTTT.